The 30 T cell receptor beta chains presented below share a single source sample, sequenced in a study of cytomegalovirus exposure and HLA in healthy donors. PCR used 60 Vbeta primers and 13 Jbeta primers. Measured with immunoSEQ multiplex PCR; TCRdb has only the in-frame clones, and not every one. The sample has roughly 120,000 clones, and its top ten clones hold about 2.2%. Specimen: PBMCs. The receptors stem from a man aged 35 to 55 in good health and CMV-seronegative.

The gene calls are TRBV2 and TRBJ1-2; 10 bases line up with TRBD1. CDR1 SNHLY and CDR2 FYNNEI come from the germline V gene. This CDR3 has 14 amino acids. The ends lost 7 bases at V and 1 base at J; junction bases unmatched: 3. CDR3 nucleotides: TGTGCCAGCAAAGGGACAGGGGTTAACTATGGCTACACCTTC. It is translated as CASKGTGVNYGYTF.

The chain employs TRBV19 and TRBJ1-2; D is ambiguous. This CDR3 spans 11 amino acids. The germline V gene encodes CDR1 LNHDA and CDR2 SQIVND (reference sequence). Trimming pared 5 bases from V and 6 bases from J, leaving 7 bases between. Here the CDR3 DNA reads TGTGCCAGTAGTTTACTAGATGGCTACACCTTC. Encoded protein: CASSLLDGYTF.

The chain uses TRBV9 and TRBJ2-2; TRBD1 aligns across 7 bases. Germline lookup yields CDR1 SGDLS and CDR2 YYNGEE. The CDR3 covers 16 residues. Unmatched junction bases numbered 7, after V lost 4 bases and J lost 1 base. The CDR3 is CASSSPRTGNTGELFF. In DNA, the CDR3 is TGTGCCAGCAGCTCCCCCCGGACAGGGAACACCGGGGAGCTGTTTTTT.

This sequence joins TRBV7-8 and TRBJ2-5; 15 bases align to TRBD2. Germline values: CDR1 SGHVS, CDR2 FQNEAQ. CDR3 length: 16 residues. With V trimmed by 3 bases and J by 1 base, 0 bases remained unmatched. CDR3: CASSLGLAGGQETQYF. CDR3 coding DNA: TGTGCCAGCAGCTTGGGACTAGCGGGGGGCCAAGAGACCCAGTACTTC.

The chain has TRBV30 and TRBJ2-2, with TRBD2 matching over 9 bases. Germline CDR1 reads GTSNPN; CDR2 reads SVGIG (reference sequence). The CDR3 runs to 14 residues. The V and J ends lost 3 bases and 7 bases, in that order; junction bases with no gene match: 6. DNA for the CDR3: TGTGCCTGGAGGACTAGCGGAGAAGGCGGGGAGCTGTTTTTT. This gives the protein CAWRTSGEGGELFF.

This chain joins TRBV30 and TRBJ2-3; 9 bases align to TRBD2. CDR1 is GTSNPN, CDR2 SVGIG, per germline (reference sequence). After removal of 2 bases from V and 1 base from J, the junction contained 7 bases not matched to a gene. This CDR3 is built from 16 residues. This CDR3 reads CAWSPRLAARTDTQYF. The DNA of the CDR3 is TGTGCCTGGAGTCCCCGACTAGCGGCCCGCACAGATACGCAGTATTTT.

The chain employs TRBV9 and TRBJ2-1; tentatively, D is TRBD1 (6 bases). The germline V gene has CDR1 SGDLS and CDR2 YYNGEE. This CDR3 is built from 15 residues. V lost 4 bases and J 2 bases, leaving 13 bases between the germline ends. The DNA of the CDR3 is TGTGCCAGCAGCCTCTCCGGGACACCCTACAATGAGCAGTTCTTC. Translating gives CASSLSGTPYNEQFF.

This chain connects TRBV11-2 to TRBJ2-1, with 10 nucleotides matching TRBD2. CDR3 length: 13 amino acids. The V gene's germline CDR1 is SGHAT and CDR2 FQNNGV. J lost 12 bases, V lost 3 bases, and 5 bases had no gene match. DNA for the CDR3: TGTGCCAGCAGCTTTCTAGCGGGAGTGGTGCAGTTCTTC. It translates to CASSFLAGVVQFF.

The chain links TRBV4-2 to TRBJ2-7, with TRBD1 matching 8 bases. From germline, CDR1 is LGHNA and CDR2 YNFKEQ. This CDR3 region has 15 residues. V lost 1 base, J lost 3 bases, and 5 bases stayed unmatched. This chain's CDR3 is CASSQAGTGLYEQYF. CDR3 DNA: TGTGCCAGCAGCCAAGCCGGGACAGGACTCTACGAGCAGTACTTC.

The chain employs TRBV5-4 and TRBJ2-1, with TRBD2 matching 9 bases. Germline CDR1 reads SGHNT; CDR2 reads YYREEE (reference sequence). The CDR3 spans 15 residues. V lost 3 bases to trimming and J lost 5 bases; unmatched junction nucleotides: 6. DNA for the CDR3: TGTGCCAGCAGCTCCCTAGCGGGAAGTAACAATGAGCAGTTCTTC. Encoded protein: CASSSLAGSNNEQFF. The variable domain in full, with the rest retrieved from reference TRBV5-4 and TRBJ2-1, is ETGVTQSPTHLIKTRGQQVTLRCSSQSGHNTVSWYQQALGQGPQFIFQYYREEENGRGNFPPRFSGLQFPNYSSELNVNALELDDSALYLCASSSLAGSNNEQFFGPGTRLTVL.

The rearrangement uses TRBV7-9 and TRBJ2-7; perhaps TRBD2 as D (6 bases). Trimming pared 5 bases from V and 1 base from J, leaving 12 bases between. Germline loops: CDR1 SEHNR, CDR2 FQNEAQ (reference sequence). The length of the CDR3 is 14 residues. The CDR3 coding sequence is TGTGCCAGCAGCCTCATAGCGGTTTCCTACGAGCAGTACTTC. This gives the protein CASSLIAVSYEQYF.

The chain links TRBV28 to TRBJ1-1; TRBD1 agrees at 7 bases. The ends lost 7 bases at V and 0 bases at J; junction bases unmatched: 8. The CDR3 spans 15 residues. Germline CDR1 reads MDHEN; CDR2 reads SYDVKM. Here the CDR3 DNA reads TGTGCCAGCACCAACTGGGGACAGCTGAACACTGAAGCTTTCTTT. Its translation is CASTNWGQLNTEAFF. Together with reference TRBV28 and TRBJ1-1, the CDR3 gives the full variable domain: DVKVTQSSRYLVKRTGEKVFLECVQDMDHENMFWYRQDPGLGLRLIYFSYDVKMKEKGDIPEGYSVSREKKERFSLILESASTNQTSMYLCASTNWGQLNTEAFFGQGTRLTVV.

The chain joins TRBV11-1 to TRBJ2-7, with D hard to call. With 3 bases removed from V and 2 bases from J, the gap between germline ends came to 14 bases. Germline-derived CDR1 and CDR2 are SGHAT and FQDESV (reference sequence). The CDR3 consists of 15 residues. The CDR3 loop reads CASSFAAALTYEQYF. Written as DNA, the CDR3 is TGTGCCAGCAGCTTCGCTGCTGCGCTGACCTACGAGCAGTACTTC.

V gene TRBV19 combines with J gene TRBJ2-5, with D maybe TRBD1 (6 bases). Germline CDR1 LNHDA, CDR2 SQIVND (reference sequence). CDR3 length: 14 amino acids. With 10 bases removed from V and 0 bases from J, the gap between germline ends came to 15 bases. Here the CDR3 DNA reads TGTGCCACTAGCCAGGGGTTAAACCAAGAGACCCAGTACTTC. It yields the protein CATSQGLNQETQYF.

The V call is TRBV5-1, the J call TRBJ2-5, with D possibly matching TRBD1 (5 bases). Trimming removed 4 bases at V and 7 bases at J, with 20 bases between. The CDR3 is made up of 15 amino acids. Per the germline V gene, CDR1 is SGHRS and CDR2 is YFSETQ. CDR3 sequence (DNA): TGCGCCAGCAGCACAGAACGACAGTTTCTGGGGACCCAGTACTTC. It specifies CASSTERQFLGTQYF.

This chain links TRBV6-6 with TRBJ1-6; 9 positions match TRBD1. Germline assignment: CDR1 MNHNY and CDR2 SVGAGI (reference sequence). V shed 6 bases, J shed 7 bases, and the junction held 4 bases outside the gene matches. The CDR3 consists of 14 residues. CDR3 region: CASSGQGRNSPLHF. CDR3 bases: TGTGCCAGCAGCGGACAGGGGAGAAATTCACCCCTCCACTTT.

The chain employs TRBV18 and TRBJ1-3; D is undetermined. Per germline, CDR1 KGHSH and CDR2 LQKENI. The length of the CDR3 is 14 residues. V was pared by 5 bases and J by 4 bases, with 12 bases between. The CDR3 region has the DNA TGTGCCAGCTCAAATTCGGGAATCGGAAACACCATATATTTT. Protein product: CASSNSGIGNTIYF.

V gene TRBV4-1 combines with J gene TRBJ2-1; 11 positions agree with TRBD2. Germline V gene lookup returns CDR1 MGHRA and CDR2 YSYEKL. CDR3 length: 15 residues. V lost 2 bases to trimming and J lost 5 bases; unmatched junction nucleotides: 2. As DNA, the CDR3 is TGCGCCAGCAGCCAAACTAGCGGGAGCCACAATGAGCAGTTCTTC. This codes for CASSQTSGSHNEQFF.

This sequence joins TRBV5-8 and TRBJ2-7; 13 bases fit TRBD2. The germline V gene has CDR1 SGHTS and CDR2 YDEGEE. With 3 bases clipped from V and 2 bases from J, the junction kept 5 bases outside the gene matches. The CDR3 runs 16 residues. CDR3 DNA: TGTGCCAGCAGCTGGGGGACTAGCGGGAAGACCTACGAGCAGTACTTC. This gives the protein CASSWGTSGKTYEQYF. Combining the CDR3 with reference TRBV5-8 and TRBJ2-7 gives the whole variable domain EAGVTQSPTHLIKTRGQQATLRCSPISGHTSVYWYQQALGLGLQFLLWYDEGEERNRGNFPPRFSGRQFPNYSSELNVNALELEDSALYLCASSWGTSGKTYEQYFGPGTRLTVT.

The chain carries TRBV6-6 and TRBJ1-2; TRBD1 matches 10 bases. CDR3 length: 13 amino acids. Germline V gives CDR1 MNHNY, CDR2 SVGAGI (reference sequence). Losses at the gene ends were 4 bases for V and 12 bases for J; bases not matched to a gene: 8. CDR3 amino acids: CASSFRDRGGHTF. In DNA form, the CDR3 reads TGTGCCAGCAGTTTCCGGGACAGGGGAGGCCACACCTTC.

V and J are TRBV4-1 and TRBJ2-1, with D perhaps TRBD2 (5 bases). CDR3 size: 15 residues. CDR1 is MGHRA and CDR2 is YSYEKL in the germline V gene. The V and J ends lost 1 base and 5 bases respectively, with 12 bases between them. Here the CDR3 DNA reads TGCGCCAGCAGCCAAGTGGGGAGCTGGGACAATGAGCAGTTCTTC. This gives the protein CASSQVGSWDNEQFF.

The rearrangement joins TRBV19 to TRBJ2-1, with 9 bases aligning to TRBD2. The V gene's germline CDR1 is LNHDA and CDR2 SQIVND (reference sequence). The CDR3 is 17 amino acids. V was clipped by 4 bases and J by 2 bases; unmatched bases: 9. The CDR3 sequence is CASSRSGGGDPYNEQFF. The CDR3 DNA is TGTGCCAGTAGTAGGTCAGGCGGGGGGGACCCCTACAATGAGCAGTTCTTC. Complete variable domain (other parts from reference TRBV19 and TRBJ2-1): DGGITQSPKYLFRKEGQNVTLSCEQNLNHDAMYWYRQDPGQGLRLIYYSQIVNDFQKGDIAEGYSVSREKKESFPLTVTSAQKNPTAFYLCASSRSGGGDPYNEQFFGPGTRLTVL.

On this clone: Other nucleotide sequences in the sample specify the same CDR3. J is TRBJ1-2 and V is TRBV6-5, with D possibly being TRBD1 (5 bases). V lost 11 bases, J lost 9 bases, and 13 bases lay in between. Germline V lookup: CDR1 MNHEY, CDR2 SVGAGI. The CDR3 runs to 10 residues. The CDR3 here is CAAGVLRYTF. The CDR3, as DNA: TGTGCCGCGGGGGTTTTACGCTACACCTTC.

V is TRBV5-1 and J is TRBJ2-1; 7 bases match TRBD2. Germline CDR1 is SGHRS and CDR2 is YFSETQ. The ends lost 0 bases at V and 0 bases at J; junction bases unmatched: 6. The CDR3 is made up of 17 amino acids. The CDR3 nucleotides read TGCGCCAGCAGCTTGGGGCCTAGCGGAAGCTCCTACAATGAGCAGTTCTTC. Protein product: CASSLGPSGSSYNEQFF.

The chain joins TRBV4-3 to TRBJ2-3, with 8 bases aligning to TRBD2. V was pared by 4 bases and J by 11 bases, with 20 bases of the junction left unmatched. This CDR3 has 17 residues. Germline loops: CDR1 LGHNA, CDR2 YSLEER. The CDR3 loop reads CASSPRAVGTSGGMQYF. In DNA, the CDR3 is TGCGCCAGCAGCCCCCGGGCTGTGGGAACTAGCGGTGGTATGCAGTATTTT.

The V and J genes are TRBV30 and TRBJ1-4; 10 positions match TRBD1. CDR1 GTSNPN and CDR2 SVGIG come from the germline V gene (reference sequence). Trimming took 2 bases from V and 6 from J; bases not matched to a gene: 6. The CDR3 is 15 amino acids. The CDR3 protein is CAWSPKGTGDEKLFF. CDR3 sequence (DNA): TGTGCCTGGAGTCCCAAAGGGACAGGGGATGAAAAACTGTTTTTT.

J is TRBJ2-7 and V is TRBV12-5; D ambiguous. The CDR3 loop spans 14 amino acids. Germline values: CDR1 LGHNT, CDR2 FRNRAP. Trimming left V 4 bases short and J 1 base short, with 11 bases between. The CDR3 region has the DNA TGTGCTAGTGGTTCCCCAGTGATTTCCTACGAGCAGTACTTC. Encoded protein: CASGSPVISYEQYF.

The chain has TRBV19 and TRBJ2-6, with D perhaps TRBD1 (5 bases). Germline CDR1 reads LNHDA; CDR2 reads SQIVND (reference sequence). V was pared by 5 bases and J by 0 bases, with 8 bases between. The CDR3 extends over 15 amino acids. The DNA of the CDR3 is TGTGCCAGTAGTTCCGACAGCTCTGGGGCCAACGTCCTGACTTTC. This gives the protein CASSSDSSGANVLTF.

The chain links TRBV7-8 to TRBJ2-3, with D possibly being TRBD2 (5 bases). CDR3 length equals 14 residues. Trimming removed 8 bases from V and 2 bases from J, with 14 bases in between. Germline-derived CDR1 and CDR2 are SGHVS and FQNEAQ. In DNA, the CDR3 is TGTGCCAGCGCGTTAGCGCGATTCACAGATACGCAGTATTTT. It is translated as CASALARFTDTQYF.

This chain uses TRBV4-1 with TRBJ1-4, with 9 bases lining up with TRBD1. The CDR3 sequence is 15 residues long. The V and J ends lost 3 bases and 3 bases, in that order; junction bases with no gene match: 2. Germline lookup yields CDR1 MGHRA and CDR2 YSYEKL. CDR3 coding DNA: TGCGCCAGCAGCCACCGGACAGGGGCTAATGAAAAACTGTTTTTT. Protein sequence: CASSHRTGANEKLFF.